This T cell receptor beta chain was found in a study of vaccination effects on CD4 cells after COVID-19 (dated by TCRdb to 2021 to 2024). Looking at the study overall: Post-vaccine samples across the study were collected a median of 72 days after the second dose, with a range of 14 to 241. In both COVID-19 convalescent patients and infection-naive vaccine recipients, the study compared SARS-CoV-2 spike-specific CD4+ TCR repertoires from before mRNA vaccination with those from after it. Altogether, some 10 COVID-19 convalescent patients and several SARS-CoV-2-naive healthy vaccine recipients made up the full study. In the study, cultures from other donors were sequenced using the Oncomine TCR Beta short-read assay on an Illumina iSeq 100. On the study overall, not on this receptor specifically: Marked clonal contraction was observed in both infection-induced and vaccine-induced clones at late post-vaccination timepoints, consistent with waning T cell responses. The study was limited by a small number of convalescent patients, and early post-infection timepoints were lacking. Among healthy vaccine recipients, nearly all vaccine-induced clones were SARS-CoV-2 mono-reactive, and just 1 of 255 was cross-reactive with common cold coronaviruses.

Sequences LGHDT (CDR1) and YNNKEL (CDR2) are obtained from the germline V gene (reference sequence). The V end gives up 4 bases and the J end 4 bases, leaving 15 bases in the junction not matched to a gene. From its cysteine to its phenylalanine, the CDR3 spans 21 amino acids. Just CDR3 DNA is preserved here, 63 bases in frame from base 1. This clone was found once. Its antigen is currently not known. No qualities accompany the bases; no much larger clone lies one base away. Library preparation was by the immunoSEQ multiplex PCR assay. DNA from the cultured and isolated CD4+ T cells underwent TCR beta CDR3 sequencing. Under the source paper's analysis protocol: Non-productive TCR sequences were removed, reads were trimmed to the CDR3 region, and CDR3s of at least 7 amino acids were retained. Antigen-specific clonotypes were identified using the MANAFEST web app by comparison of expansion in peptide wells against reference cultures. For clones to be considered positive, expansion at FDR<0.05 versus reference and all other wells, an odds ratio above 5, and a frequency above 0.1% in two replicate wells were required. Cross-reactive clonotypes were defined as significantly expanded in SARS-CoV-2 spike wells and in at least one common cold coronavirus spike condition. CDR3 similarity was assessed by Levenshtein distance using the stringdist R package, and unrooted trees were constructed with ape in R 3.6.1. Not all clones reach the TCRdb copy of this immuneACCESS table, which keeps in-frame sequences only. Checked studies attribute under half of the gap to unresolved V genes and leave the rest unexplained. From that table come the V and J calls and clone size; the DNA was used to work out D and trimming. Counted in this sample were about 22,000 clones; under 85% of them appeared once. The ten largest make up around 25% of the sample.

The ViraFEST assay stimulated PBMC with viral peptide pools and then used TCR sequencing to identify antigen-specific CD4+ T cell clonotypes by expansion. After 10 days of culture, CD4+ T cells were isolated with the EasySep CD4+ T cell isolation kit. Participants received two doses of either the BNT162b2 or the mRNA-1273 mRNA SARS-CoV-2 vaccine. None of the healthy vaccine recipients had a prior SARS-CoV-2 infection, which was confirmed by nucleocapsid antibody tests that came back negative both before and after vaccination. Some 1.9 million PBMC per well were cultured with approximately 10 ug/ml peptides in IMDM containing around 5% human AB serum, 8.5 to 10 IU/ml IL-2 and gentamicin. On days 3 and 7, half of the culture medium was replaced with fresh IL-2-containing medium. Each peptide stimulation condition was cultured in triplicate wells unless otherwise noted. Using Ficoll-Paque Plus gradient centrifugation, PBMC were separated from whole blood and then either used fresh or cryopreserved at -140C. The spike proteins of SARS-CoV-2 and of the common cold coronaviruses HCoV-NL63, HCoV-OC43 and HCoV-229E were spanned by overlapping peptide pools. Genomic DNA was extracted from cultured CD4+ T cells with the QIAamp micro DNA kit.

Specimen: CD4+ T cells from PBMCs cultured with HCoV-NL63 spike peptides, collected after COVID-19 vaccination. The cell subset or site label on this specimen signifies: HCoV-NL63 spike overlapping peptide pool stimulation. The source is a human donor who received a COVID-19 vaccine. The rearrangement combines TRBV3-1 (or the pseudogene TRBV3-2) with TRBJ2-2; 16 junctional bases match TRBD2. In nucleotide form, the sequence is TGTGCCAGCAGCCCCCCCCTGGGACTAGCGGGGGGGCCGAGGGGCACCGGGGAGCTGTTTTTT. It specifies CASSPPLGLAGGPRGTGELFF.